The 25 T cell receptor beta chains below come from one sample, sequenced in a study of blood T cells in healthy people across ages. Next came a second PCR, run for about 6 to 11 cycles, which used a sample-barcoded 5' primer along with a J-beta primer mix. TCRdb itself ran the 5' RACE reads through MiXCR, one entry per CDR3 protein. The sample has over 1,500,000 distinct CDR3 sequences, less than 50% seen once. Sequenced input: blood. The origin of the receptors is a woman aged 40-49 years in good health.

This rearrangement joins TRBV4-3 to TRBJ2-7; D ambiguous. The CDR3 runs 15 residues. Germline loops: CDR1 LGHNA, CDR2 YSLEER. Trimming stripped 3 bases from V and 7 bases from J, with 19 bases between. CDR3 region: CASSHGGDPNNEQYF. The CDR3 DNA reads as TGCGCCAGCAGCCACGGTGGGGATCCTAACAATGAGCAGTACTTC.

The chain couples TRBV29-1 to TRBJ2-5, with 9 bases matching TRBD1. The germline V gene has CDR1 SQVTM and CDR2 ANQGSEA. The CDR3 sequence is 13 residues long. The junction had 8 bases not matched to a gene; V was cut back by 7 bases and J by 5 bases. The CDR3 reads CSASGTGYETQYF. In DNA, the CDR3 is TGCAGCGCGTCCGGGACAGGGTACGAGACCCAGTACTTC. The variable domain in full, completed from reference TRBV29-1 and TRBJ2-5, reads SAVISQKPSRDICQRGTSLTIQCQVDSQVTMMFWYRQQPGQSLTLIATANQGSEATYESGFVIDKFPISRPNLTFSTLTVSNMSPEDSSIYLCSASGTGYETQYFGPGTRLLVL.

J is TRBJ1-2 and V is TRBV12-3 or TRBV12-4; D unresolved. Trimming stripped 7 bases from V and 9 bases from J, with 12 bases between. CDR3 length equals 11 residues. The CDR3 reads CASTLHESYTF. In nucleotides, the CDR3 is TGTGCCAGCACCCTCCATGAGAGCTACACCTTC.

The genes are TRBV18 and TRBJ2-1, with D perhaps being TRBD1 or TRBD2 (5 bases each). Germline loops: CDR1 KGHSH, CDR2 LQKENI. Trimming took 2 bases from V and 7 from J, leaving 21 bases between them. CDR3 length equals 17 residues. CDR3 sequence: CASSPAGLWGSRNEQFF. The CDR3 bases are TGTGCCAGCTCACCAGCCGGGTTGTGGGGGAGTAGGAATGAGCAGTTCTTC. The complete variable domain, with remaining parts taken from reference TRBV18 and TRBJ2-1, reads NAGVMQNPRHLVRRRGQEARLRCSPMKGHSHVYWYRQLPEEGLKFMVYLQKENIIDESGMPKERFSAEFPKEGPSILRIQQVVRGDSAAYFCASSPAGLWGSRNEQFFGPGTRLTVL.

In this sample, this clonotype turned up once. The V and J genes are TRBV27 and TRBJ2-1; 8 bases fit TRBD2. The CDR3 extends over 16 amino acids. The V and J ends lost 3 bases and 6 bases, in that order; junction bases with no gene match: 10. CDR1 and CDR2 from the germline V gene are MNHEY and SMNVEV (reference sequence). CDR3 DNA sequence: TGTGCCAGCAGTTTGCGTGCGGGGGGACGGTTCAATGAGCAGTTCTTC. Translating it yields CASSLRAGGRFNEQFF.

This clonotype was counted only a few times. This chain connects TRBV7-2 to TRBJ2-1; 9 bases are shared with TRBD1. CDR1 and CDR2 from the germline V gene are SGHTA and FQGNSA. Trimming cost V 5 bases and J 6 bases; bases outside gene matches: 5. The CDR3 extends over 14 amino acids. The CDR3 nucleotides read TGTGCCAGCAGCGCCCAGACAGGGGGCAATGAGCAGTTCTTC. Residues: CASSAQTGGNEQFF.

This sequence joins TRBV5-1 and TRBJ2-4; 9 bases are shared with TRBD1. This CDR3 contains 14 residues. Unmatched junction bases numbered 5, after V lost 4 bases and J lost 6 bases. Germline V gives CDR1 SGHRS, CDR2 YFSETQ. The CDR3 DNA reads TGCGCCAGCAGCGTGAAGACAGGGGGAAACATTCAGTACTTC. Its translation: CASSVKTGGNIQYF.

This clonotype appeared a few times. The chain uses TRBV4-1 and TRBJ2-5; D gene uncertain. The V gene lost 0 bases and the J gene lost 5 bases, with 13 bases spanning the gap. The CDR3 covers 15 residues. Germline CDR1 reads MGHRA; CDR2 reads YSYEKL. The CDR3 sequence: CASSQDELPVETQYF. CDR3 sequence (DNA): TGCGCCAGCAGCCAAGACGAGCTTCCCGTGGAGACCCAGTACTTC.

The rearrangement uses TRBV6-1 and TRBJ1-4; 8 bases align to TRBD1. The CDR3 has 14 amino acids. Germline V gives CDR1 MNHNS, CDR2 SASEGT. V dropped 4 bases and J dropped 8; count of bases not matched to a gene: 6. The CDR3 DNA is TGTGCCAGCAGTGGGGACAGGTGGGACGAAAAACTGTTTTTT. As protein: CASSGDRWDEKLFF.

The chain is built from TRBV4-1 and TRBJ2-1; unclear D gene. CDR1 is MGHRA and CDR2 is YSYEKL in the germline V gene. With 0 bases removed from V and 5 bases from J, the gap between germline ends came to 17 bases. The CDR3 is 17 amino acids. The CDR3 protein is CASSQDFIVGANNEQFF. The CDR3, as DNA: TGCGCCAGCAGCCAAGATTTTATAGTGGGTGCCAACAATGAGCAGTTCTTC.

The chain combines TRBV6-1 with TRBJ2-3; a weak D match, TRBD1 (7 bases). Germline CDR1 is MNHNS and CDR2 is SASEGT. V shed 6 bases and J shed 3 bases, with 22 bases lying between them. The CDR3 sequence is 17 residues long. The CDR3 DNA is TGTGCCAGCAGCCGGGAGAAAGGGCCCAGGGGGACAGATACGCAGTATTTT. Its translation: CASSREKGPRGTDTQYF.

This clonotype was found a few times. The CDR3 nucleotides are TGTGCCAGCAGTTCCCGGAATGAAAAACTGTTTTTT. It codes for CASSSRNEKLFF. The V and J genes are TRBV7-9 and TRBJ1-4; D is uncertain. This CDR3 contains 12 residues. Germline CDR1 and CDR2: SEHNR and FQNEAQ (reference sequence). V gave up 6 bases and J gave up 5 bases, with 7 bases separating them.

This chain connects TRBV20-1 to TRBJ2-4, with 13 positions matching TRBD2. The DNA matches TRBJ2-7 better at its end, which makes the J call doubtful. This CDR3 is built from 14 residues. In germline, CDR1 is DFQATT, CDR2 SNEGSKA (reference sequence). In nucleotides, the CDR3 is TGCAGTGCTAGTACTAGCGGGGGGGCTCGCGAGCAGTACTTC. Encoded protein: CSASTSGGAREQYF.

The J gene is TRBJ2-1, the V gene TRBV27; no firm D call. Germline V gene sequence: CDR1 MNHEY, CDR2 SMNVEV (reference sequence). V dropped 6 bases and J dropped 0 bases, with 15 bases sitting between them. The CDR3 totals 16 residues. The CDR3 nucleotides read TGTGCCAGCAGCGTCCGCACTCCGAGCTCCTACAATGAGCAGTTCTTC. Translation: CASSVRTPSSYNEQFF.

V usage is TRBV4-1 and J usage is TRBJ2-1; 7 nucleotides align to TRBD2. Germline V gene lookup returns CDR1 MGHRA and CDR2 YSYEKL. This CDR3 spans 15 amino acids. Trimming removed 3 bases from V and 9 bases from J; junction bases left unmatched: 11. The CDR3 DNA reads as TGCGCCAGCAGCCAGGTGACTGAGCGGGGAGGTGAGCAGTTCTTC. It specifies CASSQVTERGGEQFF.

This clonotype was seen many times. The junction departs from germline at one end; a sequencing error may be responsible. The chain carries TRBV3-1 and TRBJ2-6; D unresolved. The CDR3 consists of 16 residues. CDR1 is LGHDT, CDR2 YNNKEL, per germline (reference sequence). CDR3 bases: TGCGCCAGCAGCCAAGATAGGACCTCTGGGGCCAACGTCCTGACTTTC. Protein: CASSQDRTSGANVLTF.

The V gene is TRBV9, the J gene TRBJ2-1, with D tentatively TRBD2 (6 bases). V was trimmed by 3 bases and J by 7 bases, leaving 11 bases between them. The CDR3 has 13 residues. The germline gives CDR1 SGDLS, CDR2 YYNGEE. The DNA of the CDR3 is TGTGCCAGCAGCGGACTAGATGGGAATGAGCAGTTCTTC. It specifies CASSGLDGNEQFF.

This clonotype is a singleton in its sample. The J gene is TRBJ2-7, the V gene TRBV28; TRBD1 agrees at 7 bases. This CDR3 has 14 residues. Germline CDR1 MDHEN, CDR2 SYDVKM. V shed 5 bases and J 9 bases; nucleotides not matched to a gene: 13. The DNA of the CDR3 is TGTGCCAGCAGTGTGGGACAGTCACGTGGGGGGCAGTACTTC. The encoded protein is CASSVGQSRGGQYF.

The genes are TRBV12-3 or TRBV12-4 and TRBJ2-5; TRBD1 agrees at 9 bases. The CDR3 totals 16 residues. J lost 5 bases, V lost 8 bases, and 15 bases had no gene match. CDR3 in DNA: TGTGCCAGCTTACCAAACCGGGACAGGGTATTGGAGACCCAGTACTTC. It yields the protein CASLPNRDRVLETQYF.

This chain uses TRBV20-1 with TRBJ2-4; D unclear. Germline V gene lookup returns CDR1 DFQATT and CDR2 SNEGSKA (reference sequence). The CDR3 consists of 14 residues. The ends were cut back, 6 bases at V and 0 bases at J, with 12 bases in the middle. The CDR3 coding sequence is TGCAGTGCCGGTTTGACTGGAGCCAAAAACATTCAGTACTTC. As protein: CSAGLTGAKNIQYF.

The chain recombines TRBV15 with TRBJ2-1, with D perhaps TRBD1 (6 bases). The germline V gene has CDR1 LNHNV and CDR2 YYDKDF (reference sequence). With 1 base removed from V and 4 bases from J, the gap between germline ends came to 11 bases. CDR3 length equals 15 residues. The CDR3, as DNA: TGTGCCACCAGCAGAGCCGGGACACCTTACAATGAGCAGTTCTTC. It translates to CATSRAGTPYNEQFF. Based on the CDR3 plus reference TRBV15 and TRBJ2-1, the full variable domain is DAMVIQNPRYQVTQFGKPVTLSCSQTLNHNVMYWYQQKSSQAPKLLFHYYDKDFNNEADTPDNFQSRRPNTSFCFLDIRSPGLGDTAMYLCATSRAGTPYNEQFFGPGTRLTVL.

The sample holds many counts of this clonotype. This chain uses TRBV7-2 with TRBJ2-5; no reliable D call. V lost 10 bases to trimming and J lost 0 bases, with 12 bases between them. This CDR3 comprises 13 residues. CDR1 SGHTA and CDR2 FQGNSA come from the germline V gene. The CDR3 is CATKGANQETQYF. The CDR3 region has the DNA TGTGCCACAAAAGGAGCGAACCAAGAGACCCAGTACTTC. Using reference TRBV7-2 and TRBJ2-5 for the parts outside the CDR3, the full variable domain is GAGVSQSPSNKVTEKGKDVELRCDPISGHTALYWYRQSLGQGLEFLIYFQGNSAPDKSGLPSDRFSAERTGGSVSTLTIQRTQQEDSAVYLCATKGANQETQYFGPGTRLLVL.

This clonotype was found a few times. The CDR3: CSARERYQGSETQYF. In nucleotides, the CDR3 is TGCAGTGCTAGAGAACGTTATCAGGGGTCGGAGACCCAGTACTTC. This chain joins TRBV20-1 and TRBJ2-5; perhaps TRBD1 as D (6 bases). Trimming shortened V by 0 bases and J by 5 bases, and 16 bases separated the two germline ends. This CDR3 region has 15 residues. The germline gives CDR1 DFQATT, CDR2 SNEGSKA (reference sequence).

This chain joins TRBV6-5 and TRBJ1-2; D not resolved. Germline loops: CDR1 MNHEY, CDR2 SVGAGI. The CDR3 loop spans 15 amino acids. The V end lost 8 bases, the J end lost 8 bases, and 24 bases lay between the germline ends. The CDR3, as DNA: TGTGCCAGCCGTCTTTATCGCTGGGGTGGGGTCGGCTACACCTTC. Amino acid sequence: CASRLYRWGGVGYTF.

The gene calls are TRBV15 and TRBJ2-5, with 9 bases aligning to TRBD1. The CDR3 consists of 15 residues. The V gene's germline CDR1 is LNHNV and CDR2 YYDKDF (reference sequence). Trimming cost V 5 bases and J 5 bases; bases outside gene matches: 9. CDR3 sequence (DNA): TGTGCCACCAGCGAAAGAACAGGGGGCAGGGAGACCCAGTACTTC. Protein product: CATSERTGGRETQYF.